Shown below are 24 T cell receptor beta chains from a single sample sequenced in a study of T cells after yellow fever vaccination. Using its own MiXCR run on the 5' RACE reads, TCRdb lists one record per CDR3 protein. The repertoire holds more than 200,000 distinct CDR3 sequences, with 3.6% as singletons. The sample in question was PBMCs, obtained 15 days after the yellow fever booster vaccination. Receptor source: a man between 18 and 35 years old who received the YFV17D yellow fever vaccine.

There are many counts of this clonotype. V usage is TRBV27 and J usage is TRBJ2-4; 9 positions agree with TRBD1. V was pared by 4 bases and J by 8 bases, with 9 bases of the junction left unmatched. Germline loops: CDR1 MNHEY, CDR2 SMNVEV (reference sequence). This CDR3 contains 15 residues. Here the CDR3 DNA reads TGTGCCAGCAGTTCCCCACAGGGGGCCAGGTACATTCAGTACTTC. It specifies CASSSPQGARYIQYF.

This clonotype was seen many times. V is TRBV24-1 and J is TRBJ2-1, with unresolved D. Germline V gene lookup returns CDR1 KGHDR and CDR2 SFDVKD. The CDR3 spans 15 residues. V lost 4 bases and J 0 bases, leaving 9 bases between the germline ends. CDR3 bases: TGTGCCACCAGTGACGGCAGCTACTCCTACAATGAGCAGTTCTTC. It yields the protein CATSDGSYSYNEQFF.

Many counts were recorded for this clonotype. The V and J genes are TRBV7-8 and TRBJ1-5; 10 bases match TRBD1. CDR1 is SGHVS, CDR2 FQNEAQ, per germline. V was clipped by 5 bases and J by 7 bases; unmatched bases: 8. This CDR3 has 15 residues. CDR3 loop: CASSPGGQGGQPQHF. CDR3 nucleotide sequence: TGTGCCAGCAGCCCCGGCGGACAGGGGGGACAGCCCCAGCATTTT.

This clonotype occurred many times. This chain links TRBV7-2 with TRBJ1-4, with D perhaps matching TRBD1 (5 bases). CDR1 is SGHTA, CDR2 FQGNSA, per germline. Trimming stripped 5 bases from V and 3 bases from J, with 13 bases between. The length of the CDR3 is 15 residues. Here the CDR3 reads CASSRSRVSNEKLFF. The CDR3 DNA sequence: TGTGCCAGCAGCCGTTCCAGGGTCTCTAATGAAAAACTGTTTTTT. The full variable domain, its missing parts supplied by reference TRBV7-2 and TRBJ1-4, is GAGVSQSPSNKVTEKGKDVELRCDPISGHTALYWYRQSLGQGLEFLIYFQGNSAPDKSGLPSDRFSAERTGGSVSTLTIQRTQQEDSAVYLCASSRSRVSNEKLFFGSGTQLSVL.

This clonotype came up a few times. The V call is TRBV20-1, the J call TRBJ2-7, with D possibly being TRBD1 (6 bases). The CDR3 runs to 13 residues. Germline V gives CDR1 DFQATT, CDR2 SNEGSKA (reference sequence). With 3 bases removed from V and 5 bases from J, the gap between germline ends came to 14 bases. The CDR3 nucleotides are TGCAGTGCTAGCCTTACAGGGTGGGACGAGCAGTACTTC. This encodes CSASLTGWDEQYF.

This clonotype was detected ten times or more. V usage is TRBV20-1 and J usage is TRBJ2-1; unclear D gene. From germline, CDR1 is DFQATT and CDR2 SNEGSKA (reference sequence). This CDR3 region has 17 residues. The V and J ends lost 6 bases and 5 bases respectively, with 26 bases between them. The CDR3 DNA reads TGCAGTGCGAGATTCCGGACCCTGCCAGCCCTGAACAATGAGCAGTTCTTC. Protein: CSARFRTLPALNNEQFF.

This clonotype was counted ten times or more. One end of the junction fails to match germline, which may point to a read error. The chain employs TRBV27 and TRBJ1-2, with TRBD1 matching 10 bases. CDR1 is MNHEY and CDR2 is SMNVEV in the germline V gene (reference sequence). The CDR3 is made up of 15 amino acids. CDR3 DNA sequence: TGTGCCAGCAGTGACCGGACAGGGGGTAACGATGGCTACACCTTC. Translating gives CASSDRTGGNDGYTF.

In this sample, this clonotype turned up many times. The V gene is TRBV7-2, the J gene TRBJ2-5; no clear D gene. The germline V gene has CDR1 SGHTA and CDR2 FQGNSA. The CDR3 loop spans 15 amino acids. V was clipped by 1 base and J by 4 bases, with 13 bases between them. The chain's CDR3 is CASSLGSSPGETQYF. The CDR3 region has the DNA TGTGCCAGCAGCTTAGGGTCTAGTCCGGGAGAGACCCAGTACTTC. Full variable domain (missing parts from reference TRBV7-2 and TRBJ2-5): GAGVSQSPSNKVTEKGKDVELRCDPISGHTALYWYRQSLGQGLEFLIYFQGNSAPDKSGLPSDRFSAERTGGSVSTLTIQRTQQEDSAVYLCASSLGSSPGETQYFGPGTRLLVL.

This clonotype showed up many times. The chain employs TRBV5-6 and TRBJ2-7; D is unresolved. Germline V CDR1 and CDR2: SGHDT, YYEEEE. The length of the CDR3 is 15 residues. V was trimmed by 4 bases and J by 7 bases, leaving 21 bases between them. Here the CDR3 reads CASSGNPDRSWEQYF. The DNA for the CDR3 is TGTGCCAGCAGCGGGAACCCGGATCGGTCGTGGGAGCAGTACTTC. Filled out from reference TRBV5-6 and TRBJ2-7, the complete variable domain reads DAGVTQSPTHLIKTRGQQVTLRCSPKSGHDTVSWYQQALGQGPQFIFQYYEEEERQRGNFPDRFSGHQFPNYSSELNVNALLLGDSALYLCASSGNPDRSWEQYFGPGTRLTVT.

This clonotype was counted ten times or more. V and J are TRBV4-3 and TRBJ2-7; D remains unclear. CDR3 length: 14 amino acids. Germline lookup yields CDR1 LGHNA and CDR2 YSLEER. Trimming left V 0 bases short and J 2 bases short, with 8 bases between. DNA of the CDR3: TGCGCCAGCAGCCAAGAATTCAGTACCTACGAGCAGTACTTC. Translating it yields CASSQEFSTYEQYF.

This clonotype was picked up many times. The V call is TRBV6-2 or TRBV6-3, the J call TRBJ2-7; D gene ambiguous. V lost 7 bases, J lost 2 bases, and 15 bases lay in between. CDR3 size: 14 residues. Per the germline V gene, CDR1 is MNHEY and CDR2 is SVGEGT. The CDR3 DNA reads TGTGCCAGCACCTACGGGCTACTTACCTACGAGCAGTACTTC. Translation gives CASTYGLLTYEQYF.

This clonotype was observed a few times. The V call is TRBV12-3 or TRBV12-4, the J call TRBJ2-7; D not resolved. Trimming stripped 3 bases from V and 2 bases from J, with 8 bases between. This CDR3 has 13 amino acids. The CDR3 coding sequence is TGTGCCAGCAGTTTCGGCAGACCCTACGAGCAGTACTTC. As protein: CASSFGRPYEQYF.

This clonotype has ten or more counts. J is TRBJ1-6 and V is TRBV5-1; D perhaps matches TRBD1 (5 bases). Germline-derived CDR1 and CDR2 are SGHRS and YFSETQ. The germline V and J ends were trimmed by 4 bases and 12 bases, with 11 bases remaining between them. The CDR3 covers 12 residues. The CDR3 region is CASSPEGLPLHF. The CDR3 DNA sequence: TGCGCCAGCAGCCCCGAGGGGCTACCCCTCCACTTT.

This clonotype was detected many times. The genes are TRBV7-9 and TRBJ2-5; 9 nucleotides line up with TRBD2. The V gene end was trimmed by 5 bases and the J gene end by 5 bases; junction bases not matched to a gene: 9. There are 15 residues in the CDR3. Germline CDR1 reads SEHNR; CDR2 reads FQNEAQ (reference sequence). CDR3 DNA sequence: TGTGCCAGCAGCATAATAGCGGGGGAACGGGAGACCCAGTACTTC. Its protein is CASSIIAGERETQYF.

The sample holds many counts of this clonotype. This rearrangement joins TRBV6-1 to TRBJ1-1; D perhaps matches TRBD1 (5 bases). CDR3 length equals 17 residues. Looked up from germline, CDR1 is MNHNS and CDR2 is SASEGT. The V and J ends lost 6 bases and 0 bases respectively, with 20 bases between them. As DNA, the CDR3 is TGTGCCAGCAGCCCGCGGGGTAGGGGAACCATGAACACTGAAGCTTTCTTT. Amino acid sequence: CASSPRGRGTMNTEAFF.

This clonotype occurred many times. The V call is TRBV6-5, the J call TRBJ2-7, with 12 bases matching TRBD2. The CDR3 length is 14 residues. V lost 0 bases, J lost 6 bases, and 0 bases stayed unmatched. CDR1 is MNHEY and CDR2 is SVGAGI in the germline V gene. CDR3 nucleotide sequence: TGTGCCAGCAGTTACTCGGGACTAGCGGGCGAGCAGTACTTC. Residues: CASSYSGLAGEQYF.

This clonotype appeared many times. The chain uses TRBV7-2 and TRBJ1-2, with D unclear. The V gene's germline CDR1 is SGHTA and CDR2 FQGNSA. With 5 bases removed from V and 2 bases from J, the gap between germline ends came to 12 bases. This CDR3 spans 14 amino acids. The CDR3 is CASSTKHGNYGYTF. CDR3 nucleotides: TGTGCCAGCAGCACCAAACATGGAAACTATGGCTACACCTTC.

This clonotype was observed many times. V and J are TRBV10-2 and TRBJ2-5; 9 nucleotides line up with TRBD1. The CDR3 runs 15 residues. CDR1 is WSHSY, CDR2 SAAADI, per germline. V trimming: 6 bases; J trimming: 2 bases; junction bases outside the gene matches: 7. CDR3 in DNA: TGCGCCAGCAGAACTCCGGGACAGGGTCAAGAGACCCAGTACTTC. Translated: CASRTPGQGQETQYF.

This clonotype has a count of ten or more. The chain has TRBV12-3 or TRBV12-4 and TRBJ2-1; TRBD1 or TRBD2 may be the D gene (5 bases each). V lost 4 bases and J 5 bases, leaving 15 bases between the germline ends. The CDR3 is 15 amino acids. CDR3 loop: CASSWPGTADNEQFF. The CDR3 DNA is TGTGCCAGCAGTTGGCCAGGGACGGCAGACAATGAGCAGTTCTTC.

This clonotype has ten or more counts. This chain's CDR3 is CASSQSVGLLKGTGELFF. The CDR3 DNA is TGCGCCAGCAGCCAGTCGGTCGGCCTCCTGAAGGGCACCGGGGAGCTGTTTTTT. The chain is built from TRBV4-3 and TRBJ2-2; D call uncertain. The CDR3 contains 18 residues. The germline V gene has CDR1 LGHNA and CDR2 YSLEER. V was clipped by 3 bases and J by 4 bases, with 21 bases between them.

This clonotype was counted at least ten times. The chain uses TRBV5-7 and TRBJ2-1; D unclear. TRBV5-7 is an ORF; its function is uncertain. This CDR3 contains 15 residues. Trimming left V 0 bases short and J 1 base short, with 8 bases between. The CDR3 sequence: CASSLGGRSYNEQFF. In DNA form, the CDR3 reads TGTGCCAGCAGCTTGGGAGGTCGTTCCTACAATGAGCAGTTCTTC.

This clonotype was detected many times. This chain links TRBV5-1 with TRBJ2-3; D perhaps matches TRBD1 (5 bases). CDR1 and CDR2 from the germline V gene are SGHRS and YFSETQ. The CDR3 spans 14 residues. V lost 2 bases, J lost 0 bases, and 7 bases lay in between. Here the CDR3 reads CASSFQGSTDTQYF. Written as DNA, the CDR3 is TGCGCCAGCAGCTTCCAGGGAAGCACAGATACGCAGTATTTT.

In this sample, this clonotype turned up many times. The chain is built from TRBV7-2 and TRBJ1-2; D is ambiguous. The CDR3 length is 14 residues. The V gene's germline CDR1 is SGHTA and CDR2 FQGNSA. With 1 base removed from V and 0 bases from J, the gap between germline ends came to 6 bases. CDR3 DNA sequence: TGTGCCAGCAGCTTAGGGAAAGCTAACTATGGCTACACCTTC. This translates into CASSLGKANYGYTF. Supplemented by reference TRBV7-2 and TRBJ1-2, the full variable domain reads GAGVSQSPSNKVTEKGKDVELRCDPISGHTALYWYRQSLGQGLEFLIYFQGNSAPDKSGLPSDRFSAERTGGSVSTLTIQRTQQEDSAVYLCASSLGKANYGYTFGSGTRLTVV.

This clonotype showed up just a few times. The chain links TRBV10-3 to TRBJ2-1, with D possibly being TRBD1 (6 bases). The CDR3 length is 14 residues. V lost 7 bases and J 2 bases, leaving 12 bases between the germline ends. Germline V lookup: CDR1 ENHRY, CDR2 SYGVKD. This CDR3 is CAIIRDTAYNEQFF. The CDR3 DNA follows: TGTGCCATCATTCGGGACACCGCCTACAATGAGCAGTTCTTC.